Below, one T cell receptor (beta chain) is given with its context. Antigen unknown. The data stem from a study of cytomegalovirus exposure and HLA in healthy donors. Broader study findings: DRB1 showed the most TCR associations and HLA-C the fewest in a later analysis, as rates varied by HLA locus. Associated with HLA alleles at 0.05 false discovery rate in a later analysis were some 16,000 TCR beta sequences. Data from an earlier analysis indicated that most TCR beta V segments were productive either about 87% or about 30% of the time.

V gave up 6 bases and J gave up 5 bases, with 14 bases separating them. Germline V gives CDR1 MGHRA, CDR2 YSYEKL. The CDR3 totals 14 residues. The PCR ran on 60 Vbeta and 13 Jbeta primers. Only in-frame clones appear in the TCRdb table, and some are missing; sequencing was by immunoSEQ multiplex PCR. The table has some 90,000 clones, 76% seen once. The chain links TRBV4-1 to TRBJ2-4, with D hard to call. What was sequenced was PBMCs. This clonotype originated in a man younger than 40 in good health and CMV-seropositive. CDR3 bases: TGCGCCAGCAGTCGGGTCGGAACGGAAAACATTCAGTACTTC. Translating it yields CASSRVGTENIQYF.